Listed below are T cell receptor beta chains from one sample, sequenced in a study of blood T cells in healthy people across ages. Each CDR3 protein is one row after TCRdb ran MiXCR on the 5' RACE reads. This table has roughly 1,500,000 distinct CDR3 sequences, 42% appearing once. Sequenced input: blood. The receptors stem from a woman younger than 30 in good health. The CDR3 runs from the conserved cysteine through the conserved F or W. A D gene is named only where the DNA matches it firmly.

-,TRBJ2-3,TRBV5-1,CASSFTGSTDMQYF
TRBD2,TRBJ2-2,TRBV5-1,CASSALGGGYTGELFF
-,TRBJ1-2,TRBV6-5,CASSYAGDVGGYTF
TRBD2,TRBJ2-7,TRBV20-1,CSATRTSGGSYEQYF
TRBD1,TRBJ2-1,TRBV5-1,CASIDRDRGKLSSYNEQFF
TRBD2,TRBJ2-1,TRBV11-3,CASSAHTAGGFNEQFF
-,TRBJ2-7,TRBV11-2,CASSLPLYEQYF
TRBD2,TRBJ2-3,TRBV20-1,CSARGTSGEFTDTQYF
TRBD2,TRBJ2-7,TRBV27,CATSQNPSGGPTYEQYF
TRBD2,TRBJ2-1,TRBV7-9,CASSLVVGLAGDNEQFF
-,TRBJ2-3,TRBV20-1,CSAGPEYTDTQYF
TRBD2,TRBJ2-3,TRBV12-3/TRBV12-4,CASSLIRGGLSTDTQYF
TRBD1,TRBJ1-4,TRBV5-1,CASRPRGARGATNEKLFF
-,TRBJ2-5,TRBV20-1,CSAVLVAQETQYF
TRBD1,TRBJ2-7,TRBV24-1,CATSTSETGTYEQYF
-,TRBJ2-3,TRBV2,CAIVSGKGTDTQYF